The present TCR beta chain was sequenced within a study of blood T cell repertoires in COVID-19. Study summary: There were acute and convalescent COVID-19 samples, and they came from the United States, Italy and Spain.

Some clones are missing from TCRdb's copy, which holds only in-frame ones; the method was immunoSEQ multiplex PCR. The repertoire holds over 200,000 clones, with around nine tenths as singletons. The V gene's germline CDR1 is MDHEN and CDR2 SYDVKM. The CDR3 covers 16 residues. V was clipped by 7 bases and J by 0 bases, with 16 bases between them. This clone was counted a few times. This receptor was taken from a woman younger than 45 with acute COVID-19. The chain combines TRBV28 with TRBJ2-1, with a weak D call TRBD2 (7 bases). The sample comprised PBMCs or T cells enriched from blood (not recorded which). The CDR3: CASNGEGGASYNEQFF. Written as DNA, the CDR3 is TGTGCCAGCAATGGGGAGGGGGGCGCCTCCTACAATGAGCAGTTCTTC.